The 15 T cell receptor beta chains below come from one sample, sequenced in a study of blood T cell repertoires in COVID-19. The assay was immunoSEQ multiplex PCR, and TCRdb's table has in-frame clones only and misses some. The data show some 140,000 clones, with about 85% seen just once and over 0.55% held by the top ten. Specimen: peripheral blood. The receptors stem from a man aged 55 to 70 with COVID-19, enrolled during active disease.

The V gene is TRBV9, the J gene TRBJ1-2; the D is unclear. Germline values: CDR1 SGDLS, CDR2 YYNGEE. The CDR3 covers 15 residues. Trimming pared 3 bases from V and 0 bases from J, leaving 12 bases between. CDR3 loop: CASSALPDSNYGYTF. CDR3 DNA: TGTGCCAGCAGCGCCCTGCCAGACTCTAACTATGGCTACACCTTC.

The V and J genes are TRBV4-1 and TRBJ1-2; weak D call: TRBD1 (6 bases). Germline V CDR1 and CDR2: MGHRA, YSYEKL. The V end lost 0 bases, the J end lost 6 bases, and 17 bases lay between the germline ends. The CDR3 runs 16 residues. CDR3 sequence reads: CASSQDIKLRTDGYTF. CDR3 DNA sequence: TGCGCCAGCAGCCAAGATATTAAACTTAGGACAGATGGCTACACCTTC.

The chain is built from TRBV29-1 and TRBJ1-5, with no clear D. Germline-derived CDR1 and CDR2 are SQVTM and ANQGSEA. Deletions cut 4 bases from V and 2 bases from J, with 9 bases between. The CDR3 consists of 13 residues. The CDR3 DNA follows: TGCAGCGTTGGTCAGGAAGGCAATCAGCCCCAGCATTTT. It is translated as CSVGQEGNQPQHF. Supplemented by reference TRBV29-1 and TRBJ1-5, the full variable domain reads SAVISQKPSRDICQRGTSLTIQCQVDSQVTMMFWYRQQPGQSLTLIATANQGSEATYESGFVIDKFPISRPNLTFSTLTVSNMSPEDSSIYLCSVGQEGNQPQHFGDGTRLSIL.

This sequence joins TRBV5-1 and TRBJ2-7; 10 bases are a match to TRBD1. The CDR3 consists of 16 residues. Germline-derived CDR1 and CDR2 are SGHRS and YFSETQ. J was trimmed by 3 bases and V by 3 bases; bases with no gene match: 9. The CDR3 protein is CASSSGTGVYIYEQYF. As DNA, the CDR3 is TGCGCCAGCAGCTCAGGGACAGGGGTATATATCTACGAGCAGTACTTC.

CDR3 bases: TGTGCCAGCAGCTTGACAGGGGGTTTCCAGCCCCAGCATTTT. Its protein is CASSLTGGFQPQHF. The chain has TRBV7-2 and TRBJ1-5; 9 bases line up with TRBD1. Germline V gives CDR1 SGHTA, CDR2 FQGNSA. Trimming at V came to 3 bases and at J to 7 bases, leaving 4 bases not matched to a gene. The CDR3 runs 14 residues.

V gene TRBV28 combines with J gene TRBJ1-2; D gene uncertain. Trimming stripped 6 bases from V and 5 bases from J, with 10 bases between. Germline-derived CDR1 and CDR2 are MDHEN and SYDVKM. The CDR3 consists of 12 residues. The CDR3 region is CASSRNRYGYTF. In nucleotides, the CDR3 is TGTGCCAGCAGCCGTAACCGGTATGGCTACACCTTC.

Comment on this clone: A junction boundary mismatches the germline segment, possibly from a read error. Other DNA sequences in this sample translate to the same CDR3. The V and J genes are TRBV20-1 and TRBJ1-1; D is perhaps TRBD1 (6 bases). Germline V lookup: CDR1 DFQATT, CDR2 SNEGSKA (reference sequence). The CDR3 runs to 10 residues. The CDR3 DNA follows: TGCAGTGCTGGGGACACCGAAGCTTTCTTT. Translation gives CSAGDTEAFF.

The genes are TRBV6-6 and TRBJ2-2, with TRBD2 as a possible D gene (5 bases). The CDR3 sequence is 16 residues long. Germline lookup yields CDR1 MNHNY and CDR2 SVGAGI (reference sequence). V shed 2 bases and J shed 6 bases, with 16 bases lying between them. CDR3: CASSYTPPLASGELFF. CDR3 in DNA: TGTGCCAGCAGTTACACGCCTCCCTTAGCGTCCGGGGAGCTGTTTTTT.

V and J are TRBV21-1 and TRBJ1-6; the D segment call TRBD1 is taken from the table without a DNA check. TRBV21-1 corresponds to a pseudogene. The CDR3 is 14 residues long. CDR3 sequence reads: CASSGQGVNSPLHF. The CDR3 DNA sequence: TGTGCCAGCAGCGGACAGGGGGTGAATTCACCCCTCCACTTT.

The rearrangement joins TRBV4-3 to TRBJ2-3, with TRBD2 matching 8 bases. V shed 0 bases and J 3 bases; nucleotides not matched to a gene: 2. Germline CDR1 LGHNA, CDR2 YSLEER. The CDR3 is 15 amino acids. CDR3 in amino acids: CASSQDRGGTDTQYF. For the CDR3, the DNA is TGCGCCAGCAGCCAAGATCGGGGGGGGACAGATACGCAGTATTTT.

The CDR3 coding sequence is TGTGCCAGCAGCTGGACAGGGGGCGCGTCTTATGGCTACACCTTC. This codes for CASSWTGGASYGYTF. The chain has TRBV5-4 and TRBJ1-2; 11 positions agree with TRBD1. V lost 3 bases to trimming and J lost 5 bases; unmatched junction nucleotides: 6. The CDR3 is made up of 15 amino acids. Germline V CDR1 and CDR2: SGHNT, YYREEE (reference sequence). The whole variable domain, remainder taken from reference TRBV5-4 and TRBJ1-2, is ETGVTQSPTHLIKTRGQQVTLRCSSQSGHNTVSWYQQALGQGPQFIFQYYREEENGRGNFPPRFSGLQFPNYSSELNVNALELDDSALYLCASSWTGGASYGYTFGSGTRLTVV.

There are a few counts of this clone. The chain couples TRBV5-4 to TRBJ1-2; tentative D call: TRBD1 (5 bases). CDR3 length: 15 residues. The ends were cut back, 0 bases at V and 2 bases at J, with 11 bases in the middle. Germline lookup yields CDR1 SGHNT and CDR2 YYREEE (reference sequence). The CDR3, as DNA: TGTGCCAGCAGCTTGGGCCGGGGGAGGAACTATGGCTACACCTTC. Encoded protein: CASSLGRGRNYGYTF.

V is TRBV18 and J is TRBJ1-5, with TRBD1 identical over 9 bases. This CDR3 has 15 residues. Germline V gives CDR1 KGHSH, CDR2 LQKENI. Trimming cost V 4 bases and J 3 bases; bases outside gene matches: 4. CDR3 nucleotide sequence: TGTGCCAGCTCACTCTGGACAGGGGACAATCAGCCCCAGCATTTT. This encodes CASSLWTGDNQPQHF.

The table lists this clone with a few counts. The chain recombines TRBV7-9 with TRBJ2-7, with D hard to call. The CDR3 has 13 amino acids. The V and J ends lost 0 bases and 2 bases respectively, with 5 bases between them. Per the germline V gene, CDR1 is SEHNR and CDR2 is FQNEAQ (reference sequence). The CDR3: CASSLASTYEQYF. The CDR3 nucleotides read TGTGCCAGCAGCTTAGCAAGCACCTACGAGCAGTACTTC. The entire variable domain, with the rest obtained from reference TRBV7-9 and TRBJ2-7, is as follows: DTGVSQNPRHKITKRGQNVTFRCDPISEHNRLYWYRQTLGQGPEFLTYFQNEAQLEKSRLLSDRFSAERPKGSFSTLEIQRTEQGDSAMYLCASSLASTYEQYFGPGTRLTVT.

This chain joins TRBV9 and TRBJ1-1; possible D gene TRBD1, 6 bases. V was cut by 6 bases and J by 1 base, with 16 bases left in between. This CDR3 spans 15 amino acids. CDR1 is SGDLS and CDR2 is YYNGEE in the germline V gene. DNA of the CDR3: TGTGCCAGCACCTTTCGACAGGACCCGAACACTGAAGCTTTCTTT. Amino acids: CASTFRQDPNTEAFF.